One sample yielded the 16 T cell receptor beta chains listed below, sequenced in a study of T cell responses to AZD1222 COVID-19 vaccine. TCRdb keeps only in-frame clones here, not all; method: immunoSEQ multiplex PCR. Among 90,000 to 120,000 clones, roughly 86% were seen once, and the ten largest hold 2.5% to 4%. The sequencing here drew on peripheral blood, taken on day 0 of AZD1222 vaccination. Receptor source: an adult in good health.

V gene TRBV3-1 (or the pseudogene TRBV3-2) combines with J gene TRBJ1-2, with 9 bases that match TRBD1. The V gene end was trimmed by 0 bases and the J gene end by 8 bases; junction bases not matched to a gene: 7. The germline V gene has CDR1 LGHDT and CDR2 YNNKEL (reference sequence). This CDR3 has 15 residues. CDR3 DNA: TGTGCCAGCAGCCAAGATCTTGGGACAGGGAGCGGCTACACCTTC. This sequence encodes CASSQDLGTGSGYTF.

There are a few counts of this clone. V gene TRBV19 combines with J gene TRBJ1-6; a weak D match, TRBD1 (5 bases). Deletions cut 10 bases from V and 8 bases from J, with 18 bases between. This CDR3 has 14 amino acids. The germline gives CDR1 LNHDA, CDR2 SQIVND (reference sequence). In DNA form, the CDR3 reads TGTGCCACCCAAACGGGGGGTAGGGATTCACCCCTCCACTTT. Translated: CATQTGGRDSPLHF.

As DNA, the CDR3 is TGTGCCAGCAGCTTAGGGCTCTCCGGGCTGGGGTATGGCTACACCTTC. Its protein product is CASSLGLSGLGYGYTF. The genes are TRBV7-2 and TRBJ1-2, with D uncertain. V lost 1 base to trimming and J lost 5 bases, with 17 bases between them. Germline V gene lookup returns CDR1 SGHTA and CDR2 FQGNSA. The CDR3 covers 16 residues.

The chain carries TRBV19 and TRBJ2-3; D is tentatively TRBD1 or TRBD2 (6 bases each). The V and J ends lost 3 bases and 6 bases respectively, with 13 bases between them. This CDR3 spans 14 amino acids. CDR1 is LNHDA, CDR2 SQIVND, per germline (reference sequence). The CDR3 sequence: CASSMGGPGDTQYF. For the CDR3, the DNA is TGTGCCAGTAGTATGGGGGGCCCTGGGGATACGCAGTATTTT. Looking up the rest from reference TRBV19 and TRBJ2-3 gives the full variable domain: DGGITQSPKYLFRKEGQNVTLSCEQNLNHDAMYWYRQDPGQGLRLIYYSQIVNDFQKGDIAEGYSVSREKKESFPLTVTSAQKNPTAFYLCASSMGGPGDTQYFGPGTRLTVL.

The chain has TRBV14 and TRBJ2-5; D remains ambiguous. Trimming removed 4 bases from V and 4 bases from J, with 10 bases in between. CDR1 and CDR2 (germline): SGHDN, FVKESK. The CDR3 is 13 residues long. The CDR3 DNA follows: TGTGCCAGCAGCCCGAGGATTGGAGAGACCCAGTACTTC. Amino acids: CASSPRIGETQYF.

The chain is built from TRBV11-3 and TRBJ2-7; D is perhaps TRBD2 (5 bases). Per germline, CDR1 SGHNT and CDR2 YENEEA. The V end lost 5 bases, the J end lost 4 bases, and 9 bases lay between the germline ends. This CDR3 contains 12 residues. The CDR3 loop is CASSIGEYEQYF. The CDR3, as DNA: TGTGCCAGCAGCATCGGGGAGTACGAGCAGTACTTC.

The CDR3 DNA sequence: TGTGCCAGCAGCTTCCGGGACAGGGGCGCTGGCTACACCTTC. This sequence encodes CASSFRDRGAGYTF. V is TRBV9 and J is TRBJ1-2; 10 bases map to TRBD1. Germline values: CDR1 SGDLS, CDR2 YYNGEE. Trimming cost V 4 bases and J 7 bases; bases outside gene matches: 7. CDR3 length: 14 amino acids. The full variable domain, in which reference TRBV9 and TRBJ1-2 provide the parts outside the CDR3, is DSGVTQTPKHLITATGQRVTLRCSPRSGDLSVYWYQQSLDQGLQFLIQYYNGEERAKGNILERFSAQQFPDLHSELNLSSLELGDSALYFCASSFRDRGAGYTFGSGTRLTVV.

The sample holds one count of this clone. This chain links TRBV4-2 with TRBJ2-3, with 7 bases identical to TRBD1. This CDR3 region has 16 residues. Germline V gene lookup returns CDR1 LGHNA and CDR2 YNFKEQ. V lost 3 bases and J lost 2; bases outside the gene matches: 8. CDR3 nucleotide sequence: TGTGCCAGCAGCCATCTCCGACAGGGAGCCACAGATACGCAGTATTTT. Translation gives CASSHLRQGATDTQYF.

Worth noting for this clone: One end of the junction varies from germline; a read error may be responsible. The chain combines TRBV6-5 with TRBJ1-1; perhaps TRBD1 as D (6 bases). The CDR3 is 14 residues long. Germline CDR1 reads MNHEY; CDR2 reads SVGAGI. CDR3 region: CATSYGGPNTEAFF. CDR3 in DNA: TGTGCCACCAGTTATGGGGGGCCAAACACTGAAGCTTTCTTT.

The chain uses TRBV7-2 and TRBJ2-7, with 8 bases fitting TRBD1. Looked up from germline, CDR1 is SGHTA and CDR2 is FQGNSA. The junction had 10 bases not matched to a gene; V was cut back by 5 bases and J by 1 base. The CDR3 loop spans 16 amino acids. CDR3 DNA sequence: TGTGCCAGCAGCACGAGGGGACAGGCCCTTTCCTACGAGCAGTACTTC. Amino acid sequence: CASSTRGQALSYEQYF.

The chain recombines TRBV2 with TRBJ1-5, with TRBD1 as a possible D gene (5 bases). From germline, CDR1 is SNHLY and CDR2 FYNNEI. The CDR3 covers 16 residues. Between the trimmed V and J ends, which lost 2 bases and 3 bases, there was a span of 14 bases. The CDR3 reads CASSEQGAYNNQPQHF. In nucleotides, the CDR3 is TGTGCCAGCAGTGAACAAGGGGCCTATAACAATCAGCCCCAGCATTTT. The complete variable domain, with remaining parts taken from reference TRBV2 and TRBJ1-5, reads EPEVTQTPSHQVTQMGQEVILRCVPISNHLYFYWYRQILGQKVEFLVSFYNNEISEKSEIFDDQFSVERPDGSNFTLKIRSTKLEDSAMYFCASSEQGAYNNQPQHFGDGTRLSIL.

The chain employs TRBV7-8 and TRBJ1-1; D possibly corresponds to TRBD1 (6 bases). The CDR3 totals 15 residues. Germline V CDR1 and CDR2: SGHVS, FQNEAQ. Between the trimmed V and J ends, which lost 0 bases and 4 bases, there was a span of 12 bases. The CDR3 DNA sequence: TGTGCCAGCAGCTTAGCCCTACAGGGAGGCACTGAAGCTTTCTTT. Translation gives CASSLALQGGTEAFF.

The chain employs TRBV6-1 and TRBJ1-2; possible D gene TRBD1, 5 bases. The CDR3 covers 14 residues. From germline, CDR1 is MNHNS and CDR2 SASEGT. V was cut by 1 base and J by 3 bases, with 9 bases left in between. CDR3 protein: CASSEVMTDYGYTF. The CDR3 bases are TGTGCCAGCAGTGAAGTCATGACAGACTATGGCTACACCTTC.

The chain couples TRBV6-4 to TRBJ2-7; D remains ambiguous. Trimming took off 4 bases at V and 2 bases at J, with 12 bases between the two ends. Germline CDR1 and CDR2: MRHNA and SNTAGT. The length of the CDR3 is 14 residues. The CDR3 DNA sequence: TGTGCCAGCAGTGTTCCAGGCGTGACCTACGAGCAGTACTTC. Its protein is CASSVPGVTYEQYF.

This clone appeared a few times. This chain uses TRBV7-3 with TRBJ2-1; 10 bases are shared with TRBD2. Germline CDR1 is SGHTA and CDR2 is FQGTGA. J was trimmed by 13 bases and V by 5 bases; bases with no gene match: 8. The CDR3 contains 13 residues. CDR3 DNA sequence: TGTGCCAGCAGCCCCGGGACTAGCGTCTCCCAGTTCTTC. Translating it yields CASSPGTSVSQFF. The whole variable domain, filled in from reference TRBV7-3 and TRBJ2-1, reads GAGVSQTPSNKVTEKGKYVELRCDPISGHTALYWYRQSLGQGPEFLIYFQGTGAADDSGLPNDRFFAVRPEGSVSTLKIQRTERGDSAVYLCASSPGTSVSQFFGPGTRLTVL.

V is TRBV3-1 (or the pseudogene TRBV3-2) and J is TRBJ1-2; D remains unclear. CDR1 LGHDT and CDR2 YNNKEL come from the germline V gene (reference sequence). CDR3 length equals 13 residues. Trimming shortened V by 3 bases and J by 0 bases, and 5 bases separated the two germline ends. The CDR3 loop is CASSQAANYGYTF. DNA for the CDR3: TGTGCCAGCAGCCAGGCAGCTAACTATGGCTACACCTTC.